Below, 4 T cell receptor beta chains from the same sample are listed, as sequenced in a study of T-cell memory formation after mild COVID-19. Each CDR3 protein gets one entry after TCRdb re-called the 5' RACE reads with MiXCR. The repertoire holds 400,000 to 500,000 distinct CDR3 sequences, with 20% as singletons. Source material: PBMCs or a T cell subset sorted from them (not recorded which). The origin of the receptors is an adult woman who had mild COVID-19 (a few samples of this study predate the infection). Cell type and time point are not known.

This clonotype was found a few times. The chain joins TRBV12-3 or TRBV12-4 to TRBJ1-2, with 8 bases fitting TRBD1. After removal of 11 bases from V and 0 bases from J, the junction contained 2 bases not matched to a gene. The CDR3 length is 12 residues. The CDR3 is CAVQGANYGYTF. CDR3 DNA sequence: TGTGCCGTACAGGGGGCTAACTATGGCTACACCTTC.

CDR3 loop: CATSDLSHPLEQYF. The CDR3 nucleotides are TGTGCCACCAGTGATTTGAGTCACCCCCTGGAGCAGTACTTC. The rearrangement uses TRBV24-1 and TRBJ2-7; D call uncertain. Trimming removed 0 bases from V and 7 bases from J, with 12 bases in between. The CDR3 runs to 14 residues. From germline, CDR1 is KGHDR and CDR2 SFDVKD.

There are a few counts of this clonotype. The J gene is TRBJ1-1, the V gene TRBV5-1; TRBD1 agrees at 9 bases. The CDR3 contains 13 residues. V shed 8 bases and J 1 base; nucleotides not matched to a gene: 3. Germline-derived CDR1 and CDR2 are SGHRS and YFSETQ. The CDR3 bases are TGCGCCAGGGAACAGGGGGCGAACACTGAAGCTTTCTTT. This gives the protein CAREQGANTEAFF.

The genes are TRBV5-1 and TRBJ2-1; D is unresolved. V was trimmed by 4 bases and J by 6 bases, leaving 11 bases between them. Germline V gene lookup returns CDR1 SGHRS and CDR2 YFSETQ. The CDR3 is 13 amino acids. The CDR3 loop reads CASSDWSGNEQFF. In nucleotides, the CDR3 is TGCGCCAGCAGCGACTGGTCGGGCAATGAGCAGTTCTTC. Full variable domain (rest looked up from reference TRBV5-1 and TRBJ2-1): KAGVTQTPRYLIKTRGQQVTLSCSPISGHRSVSWYQQTPGQGLQFLFEYFSETQRNKGNFPGRFSGRQFSNSRSEMNVSTLELGDSALYLCASSDWSGNEQFFGPGTRLTVL.